The 8 T cell receptor beta chains listed next were all sequenced from one sample in a study of regulatory and conventional T cells in RAG deficiency. Here immunoSEQ multiplex PCR was the method, and the copy in TCRdb shows in-frame clones only, minus some. The repertoire includes 30,000 to 40,000 clones, 89% of them detected once, and approximately 14% sits in the top ten. These sequences were also reported in another study, on regulatory T cells. That work contributes: The PCR used 52 TRBV and 13 TRBJ primers.

Specimen: CD8+ T cells sorted from blood. The receptors here all came from a human donor in good health.

The V and J genes are TRBV6-5 and TRBJ1-2; D gene ambiguous. CDR1 and CDR2 (germline): MNHEY, SVGAGI. V lost 7 bases and J 8 bases, leaving 14 bases between the germline ends. The CDR3 runs to 12 residues. The CDR3 bases are TGTGCCAGCACCCGGCCTTTGGAGGGCTACACCTTC. This codes for CASTRPLEGYTF.

This clone was detected only once. The J gene is TRBJ2-5, the V gene TRBV18, with 7 bases lining up with TRBD1. Per the germline V gene, CDR1 is KGHSH and CDR2 is LQKENI. This CDR3 comprises 16 residues. The V segment lost 5 bases and the J segment 5 bases; nucleotides outside the gene matches: 14. CDR3 sequence reads: CASSAETGTVHETQYF. CDR3 nucleotide sequence: TGTGCCAGCTCAGCCGAAACCGGGACAGTCCATGAGACCCAGTACTTC. The variable domain in full, with the rest retrieved from reference TRBV18 and TRBJ2-5, is NAGVMQNPRHLVRRRGQEARLRCSPMKGHSHVYWYRQLPEEGLKFMVYLQKENIIDESGMPKERFSAEFPKEGPSILRIQQVVRGDSAAYFCASSAETGTVHETQYFGPGTRLLVL.

The rearrangement links TRBV19 to TRBJ1-5, with D unclear. The germline CDR1 and CDR2 sequences are LNHDA and SQIVND (reference sequence). The CDR3 length is 15 residues. The V end lost 5 bases, the J end lost 7 bases, and 18 bases lay between the germline ends. This CDR3 is CASSLGPGRSQPQHF. The CDR3 coding sequence is TGTGCCAGTAGTCTAGGACCTGGGCGTAGCCAGCCCCAGCATTTT.

V gene TRBV19 combines with J gene TRBJ2-7, with 9 bases fitting TRBD1. The V gene's germline CDR1 is LNHDA and CDR2 SQIVND (reference sequence). Germline trimming cut 3 bases from V and 3 bases from J; bases unmatched to any gene: 3. The CDR3 is 14 residues long. For the CDR3, the DNA is TGTGCCAGTAGTATGACAGGGGGATACTACGAGCAGTACTTC. This translates into CASSMTGGYYEQYF.

V usage is TRBV7-2 and J usage is TRBJ2-7; D gene unclear. CDR1 is SGHTA and CDR2 is FQGNSA in the germline V gene. The CDR3 is 12 amino acids. Trimming took off 5 bases at V and 2 bases at J, with 7 bases between the two ends. The CDR3 bases are TGTGCCAGCAGCCAAACGGCCTACGAGCAGTACTTC. Translation: CASSQTAYEQYF. The whole variable domain, filled in from reference TRBV7-2 and TRBJ2-7, reads GAGVSQSPSNKVTEKGKDVELRCDPISGHTALYWYRQSLGQGLEFLIYFQGNSAPDKSGLPSDRFSAERTGGSVSTLTIQRTQQEDSAVYLCASSQTAYEQYFGPGTRLTVT.

This clone appeared a few times. The chain links TRBV20-1 to TRBJ2-1, with D unresolved. Trimming removed 5 bases from V and 10 bases from J, with 12 bases in between. The CDR3 totals 11 residues. Germline lookup yields CDR1 DFQATT and CDR2 SNEGSKA (reference sequence). The CDR3 sequence is CSAPRIGEQFF. The CDR3 DNA reads TGCAGTGCTCCCAGGATCGGGGAGCAGTTCTTC.

J is TRBJ2-3 and V is TRBV7-9; no clear D. V was shortened by 10 bases and J by 0 bases, with 11 bases between the two germline ends. Per germline, CDR1 SEHNR and CDR2 FQNEAQ (reference sequence). CDR3 size: 13 residues. CDR3 coding DNA: TGTGCCACCCAGTTATCTAGCACAGATACGCAGTATTTT. Amino acid sequence: CATQLSSTDTQYF.

The CDR3 is CASSPGGDEQFF. The CDR3 region has the DNA TGTGCCAGCAGCCCGGGCGGCGATGAGCAGTTCTTC. V usage is TRBV9 and J usage is TRBJ2-1, with D hard to call. The CDR3 totals 12 residues. With 4 bases removed from V and 8 bases from J, the gap between germline ends came to 10 bases. Germline CDR1 SGDLS, CDR2 YYNGEE. The full variable domain, completed using reference TRBV9 and TRBJ2-1, is DSGVTQTPKHLITATGQRVTLRCSPRSGDLSVYWYQQSLDQGLQFLIQYYNGEERAKGNILERFSAQQFPDLHSELNLSSLELGDSALYFCASSPGGDEQFFGPGTRLTVL.